One and the same sample provided the 18 T cell receptor beta chains below, sequenced in a study of shared clonotypes between healthy human individuals. Profiled with immunoSEQ multiplex PCR; TCRdb holds only in-frame clones, not every one. Among 2,100,000 or so clones, approximately 95% were seen once, and the ten largest hold around 0.13%. Material for sequencing was naive CD4+ T cells sorted from blood. Subset described: CD45RA+ positively selected. The receptors come from a man between 18 and 35 years old in good health.

The CDR3: CASTGRRGQGHNEQFF. CDR3 bases: TGCGCCAGCACCGGGAGGCGGGGGCAGGGCCACAATGAGCAGTTCTTC. This chain uses TRBV5-1 with TRBJ2-1, with D maybe TRBD2 (7 bases). The CDR3 has 16 amino acids. Trimming removed 6 bases from V and 5 bases from J, with 21 bases in between. Germline V gene sequence: CDR1 SGHRS, CDR2 YFSETQ.

This chain links TRBV30 with TRBJ2-6; weak D call: TRBD2 (6 bases). The CDR3 has 17 amino acids. The germline CDR1 and CDR2 sequences are GTSNPN and SVGIG (reference sequence). Deletions cut 2 bases from V and 1 base from J, with 15 bases between. CDR3 bases: TGTGCCTGGAGTAAGGTAGCGGTTACTTCTGGGGCCAACGTCCTGACTTTC. The encoded protein is CAWSKVAVTSGANVLTF.

The J gene is TRBJ2-2, the V gene TRBV6-1; 10 bases are shared with TRBD1. Per germline, CDR1 MNHNS and CDR2 SASEGT. This CDR3 is built from 15 residues. With V trimmed by 7 bases and J by 6 bases, 8 bases remained unmatched. The CDR3 region has the DNA TGTGCCAGCATTTTACCGGGACAGGGGTCCGGGGAGCTGTTTTTT. Translated, it gives CASILPGQGSGELFF.

The chain links TRBV6-6 to TRBJ2-3; 8 nucleotides align to TRBD2. CDR3 size: 16 residues. Germline-derived CDR1 and CDR2 are MNHNY and SVGAGI (reference sequence). The ends lost 6 bases at V and 0 bases at J; junction bases unmatched: 8. The CDR3 coding sequence is TGTGCCAGCAGCCGCGGACTAGCCATCAGCACAGATACGCAGTATTTT. Protein: CASSRGLAISTDTQYF.

This clone was detected once. The J gene is TRBJ1-4, the V gene TRBV5-1; 7 bases fit TRBD1. V trimming: 0 bases; J trimming: 3 bases; junction bases outside the gene matches: 11. The V gene's germline CDR1 is SGHRS and CDR2 YFSETQ. The CDR3 loop spans 18 amino acids. For the CDR3, the DNA is TGCGCCAGCAGCTTGGAAGCCAGGGGGTACAGTGCTAATGAAAAACTGTTTTTT. The encoded protein is CASSLEARGYSANEKLFF.

This chain joins TRBV18 and TRBJ1-2; TRBD1 might be the D (6 bases). The CDR3 has 14 residues. V shed 0 bases and J shed 8 bases, with 13 bases lying between them. Germline CDR1 and CDR2: KGHSH and LQKENI. CDR3: CASSPPLTGYGYTF. Written as DNA, the CDR3 is TGTGCCAGCTCACCACCGCTAACAGGGTACGGCTACACCTTC.

The gene calls are TRBV9 and TRBJ2-3; unclear D gene. The germline V gene has CDR1 SGDLS and CDR2 YYNGEE. The CDR3 spans 14 residues. The ends were cut back, 0 bases at V and 5 bases at J, with 10 bases in the middle. This CDR3 is CASSVGSMGDTQYF. CDR3 in DNA: TGTGCCAGCAGCGTAGGATCTATGGGAGATACGCAGTATTTT.

The chain combines TRBV5-1 with TRBJ1-2, with unresolved D. CDR1 is SGHRS and CDR2 is YFSETQ in the germline V gene. This CDR3 is 15 amino acids long. The V and J ends lost 4 bases and 0 bases respectively, with 13 bases between them. CDR3 in amino acids: CASSLQAAANYGYTF. As DNA, the CDR3 is TGCGCCAGCAGCCTCCAGGCTGCAGCTAACTATGGCTACACCTTC.

The chain has TRBV2 and TRBJ2-3; the match to TRBD2 covers 10 bases. The CDR3 consists of 17 residues. The junction had 9 bases not matched to a gene; V was cut back by 2 bases and J by 4 bases. Germline lookup yields CDR1 SNHLY and CDR2 FYNNEI. DNA for the CDR3: TGTGCCAGCAGTGAAATGCGAGCGGGGGGGACACCAGATACGCAGTATTTT. It codes for CASSEMRAGGTPDTQYF.

The gene calls are TRBV6-1 and TRBJ1-6; D gene unclear. The CDR3 runs to 14 residues. The V end was cut by 1 base, the J end by 9 bases, with 10 bases between. Germline V gives CDR1 MNHNS, CDR2 SASEGT. CDR3: CASSEGKVVSPLHF. The CDR3 DNA follows: TGTGCCAGCAGTGAAGGGAAGGTGGTTTCACCCCTCCACTTT.

For this clone: Other DNA sequences in the same sample also yield this CDR3. This chain connects TRBV19 to TRBJ1-1, with D maybe TRBD1 (6 bases). V lost 5 bases and J lost 3, with 10 bases in between. The CDR3 is 13 residues long. The germline gives CDR1 LNHDA, CDR2 SQIVND (reference sequence). The CDR3 loop is CASSVDRYTEAFF. CDR3 bases: TGTGCCAGTAGTGTGGACAGATACACTGAAGCTTTCTTT.

This chain links TRBV5-1 with TRBJ2-5; no clear D. CDR1 and CDR2 (germline): SGHRS, YFSETQ. CDR3 size: 12 residues. V lost 4 bases, J lost 5 bases, and 9 bases lay in between. The CDR3 DNA follows: TGCGCCAGCAGCGCAGGATGGGAGACCCAGTACTTC. Translating it yields CASSAGWETQYF.

Note on this clone: One junction end does not reproduce the germline sequence, and a read error may be involved. The V and J genes are TRBV6-6 and TRBJ2-7, with 7 positions matching TRBD1. Looked up from germline, CDR1 is MNHNY and CDR2 is SVGAGI (reference sequence). This CDR3 has 16 amino acids. The CDR3 region has the DNA TGTGCCAGCAGTTACGGGTTGTTGGGGACAGACTACGGGCAGTACTTC. Translating it yields CASSYGLLGTDYGQYF.

V and J are TRBV5-6 and TRBJ2-3; TRBD2 matches at 7 bases. This CDR3 comprises 15 residues. Germline assignment: CDR1 SGHDT and CDR2 YYEEEE. V lost 4 bases to trimming and J lost 0 bases; unmatched junction nucleotides: 5. The CDR3 here is CASSRFSGSTDTQYF. The CDR3 DNA sequence: TGTGCCAGCAGCCGGTTTAGCGGGAGCACAGATACGCAGTATTTT.

As concerns this clone: The same CDR3 arises from other DNA sequences in this sample as well. The chain combines TRBV6-1 with TRBJ2-3; the match to TRBD2 covers 10 bases. The V gene end was trimmed by 4 bases and the J gene end by 1 base; junction bases not matched to a gene: 2. The CDR3 has 15 amino acids. Germline CDR1 and CDR2: MNHNS and SASEGT. CDR3 nucleotides: TGTGCCAGCAGTGGAGGACTAGCGGGCACAGATACGCAGTATTTT. Translated, it gives CASSGGLAGTDTQYF.

The J gene is TRBJ2-7, the V gene TRBV4-1; D remains ambiguous. CDR1 MGHRA and CDR2 YSYEKL come from the germline V gene. Trimming left V 5 bases short and J 3 bases short, with 14 bases between. The CDR3 contains 14 residues. The CDR3 DNA sequence: TGCGCCAGCAGCGCAGGCAGGACCTACTACGAGCAGTACTTC. Translation gives CASSAGRTYYEQYF.

The J gene is TRBJ1-3, the V gene TRBV10-3; the D is unclear. Germline V gene sequence: CDR1 ENHRY, CDR2 SYGVKD. The CDR3 is 12 amino acids. The V end lost 10 bases, the J end lost 0 bases, and 7 bases lay between the germline ends. The CDR3 DNA reads TGTGCCACGACGAGCTCTGGAAACACCATATATTTT. Translated: CATTSSGNTIYF.

The chain combines TRBV5-1 with TRBJ1-4, with no clear D. CDR1 and CDR2 from the germline V gene are SGHRS and YFSETQ. Trimming removed 4 bases from V and 4 bases from J, with 11 bases in between. CDR3 length: 14 residues. DNA for the CDR3: TGCGCCAGCAGCGGGTCGGACTTTAATGAAAAACTGTTTTTT. This codes for CASSGSDFNEKLFF.